Included here is one T cell receptor beta chain sequence, with context. The antigen is unknown. V gave up 7 bases and J gave up 5 bases; unmatched junction bases: 10. CDR1 is WNHNN and CDR2 is SYGVQD in the germline V gene (reference sequence). The CDR3 consists of 15 residues. The data derive from a study of PD-1 blockade in classical Hodgkin lymphoma. Regarding the study as a whole: Complete responders' baseline diversity resembled that of newly diagnosed patients. A reduction in baseline TCR diversity was reportedly seen in newly diagnosed patients relative to healthy donors. Whereas CD4+ TCR diversity had risen significantly by C4D1, CD8+ TCR diversity had not.

Profiling relied on immunoSEQ multiplex PCR, and the TCRdb table lists in-frame clones only, not all of them. The data contain roughly 86,000 clones, about 83% of them singletons. Documented time point: cycle 4 day 1 (C4D1), after more than 5 weeks of nivolumab. No patient escaped relapse after autologous stem cell transplantation, and brentuximab vedotin exposure varied. The clonotype was recovered from a human donor with classical Hodgkin lymphoma. The chain couples TRBV10-1 to TRBJ2-5; 10 bases fit TRBD2. The sample here was peripheral blood mononuclear cells (PBMCs), taken before the fourth cycle of nivolumab. CDR3 DNA: TGCGCCAGCAATATAGCGGGAGGTGCACGGGAGACCCAGTACTTC. This gives the protein CASNIAGGARETQYF.